Included here is one TCR beta chain sequence, with context. Its specificity is unknown. This CDR3 is built from 15 residues. CDR1 and CDR2 (germline): MDHEN, SYDVKM. V dropped 6 bases and J dropped 2; count of bases not matched to a gene: 8. Clones were read by immunoSEQ multiplex PCR, and TCRdb kept only the in-frame ones, dropping some. Of tens of thousands of clones detected, over 75% appear once; the ten largest clones hold 10%. Pooling was applied to second doses at about 4 or about 12 weeks. The data belong to a study of T cell responses to AZD1222 COVID-19 vaccine. Whole-study results and caveats: Scientists sampled the repertoires only once the peak T cell response had passed.

The starting material was peripheral blood, obtained 28 days after the second AZD1222 dose. This rearrangement joins TRBV28 to TRBJ2-7; 9 nucleotides line up with TRBD1. The clonotype was recovered from an adult who received the AZD1222 COVID-19 vaccine. The CDR3 spells CASSPGGQGPYEQYF. CDR3 nucleotide sequence: TGTGCCAGCAGCCCAGGGGGACAGGGTCCCTACGAGCAGTACTTC. The variable domain in full, with the rest retrieved from reference TRBV28 and TRBJ2-7, is DVKVTQSSRYLVKRTGEKVFLECVQDMDHENMFWYRQDPGLGLRLIYFSYDVKMKEKGDIPEGYSVSREKKERFSLILESASTNQTSMYLCASSPGGQGPYEQYFGPGTRLTVT.